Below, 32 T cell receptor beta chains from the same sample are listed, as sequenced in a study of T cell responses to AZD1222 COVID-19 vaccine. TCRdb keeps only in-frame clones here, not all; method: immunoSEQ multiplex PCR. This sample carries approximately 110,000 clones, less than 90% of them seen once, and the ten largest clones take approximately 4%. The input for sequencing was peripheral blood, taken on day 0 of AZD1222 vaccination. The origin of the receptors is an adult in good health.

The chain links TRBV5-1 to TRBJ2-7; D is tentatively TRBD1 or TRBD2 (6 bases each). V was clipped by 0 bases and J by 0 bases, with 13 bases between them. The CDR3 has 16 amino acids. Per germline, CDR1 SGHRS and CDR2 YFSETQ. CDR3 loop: CASSLAGGLLSYEQYF. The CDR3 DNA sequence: TGCGCCAGCAGCTTGGCTGGGGGGCTGCTCTCCTACGAGCAGTACTTC. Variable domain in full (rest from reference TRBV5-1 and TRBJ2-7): KAGVTQTPRYLIKTRGQQVTLSCSPISGHRSVSWYQQTPGQGLQFLFEYFSETQRNKGNFPGRFSGRQFSNSRSEMNVSTLELGDSALYLCASSLAGGLLSYEQYFGPGTRLTVT.

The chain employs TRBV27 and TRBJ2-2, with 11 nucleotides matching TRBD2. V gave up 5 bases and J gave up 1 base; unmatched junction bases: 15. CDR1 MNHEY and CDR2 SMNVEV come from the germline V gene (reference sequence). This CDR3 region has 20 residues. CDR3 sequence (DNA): TGTGCCAGCAGTCCCCCTTTGGTAGCGGGAGGGCCGGGGAACACCGGGGAGCTGTTTTTT. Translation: CASSPPLVAGGPGNTGELFF.

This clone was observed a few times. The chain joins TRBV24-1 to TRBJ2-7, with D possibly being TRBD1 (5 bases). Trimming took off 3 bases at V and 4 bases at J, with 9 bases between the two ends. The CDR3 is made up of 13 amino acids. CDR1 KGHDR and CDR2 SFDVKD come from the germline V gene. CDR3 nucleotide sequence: TGTGCCACCAGTGATGGGGCTAGGTACGAGCAGTACTTC. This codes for CATSDGARYEQYF.

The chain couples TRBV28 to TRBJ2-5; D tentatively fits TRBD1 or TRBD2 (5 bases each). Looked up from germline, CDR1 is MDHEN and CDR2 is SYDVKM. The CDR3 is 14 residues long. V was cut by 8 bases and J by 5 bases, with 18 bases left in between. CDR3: CASATAAGYETQYF. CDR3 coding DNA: TGTGCCAGCGCTACAGCGGCAGGGTATGAGACCCAGTACTTC.

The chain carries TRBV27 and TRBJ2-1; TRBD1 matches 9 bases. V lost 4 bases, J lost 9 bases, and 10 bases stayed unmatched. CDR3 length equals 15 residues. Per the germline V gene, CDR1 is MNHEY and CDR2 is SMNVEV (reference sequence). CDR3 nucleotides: TGTGCCAGCAGTTCCCGGACAGGGGCGGTGATTGAGCAGTTCTTC. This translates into CASSSRTGAVIEQFF.

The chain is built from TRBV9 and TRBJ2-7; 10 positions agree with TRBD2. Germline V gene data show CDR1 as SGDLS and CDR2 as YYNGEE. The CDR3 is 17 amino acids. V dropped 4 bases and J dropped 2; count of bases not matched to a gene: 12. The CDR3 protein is CASSWGLAFTFPYEQYF. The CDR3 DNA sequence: TGTGCCAGCAGCTGGGGACTAGCGTTTACCTTCCCCTACGAGCAGTACTTC.

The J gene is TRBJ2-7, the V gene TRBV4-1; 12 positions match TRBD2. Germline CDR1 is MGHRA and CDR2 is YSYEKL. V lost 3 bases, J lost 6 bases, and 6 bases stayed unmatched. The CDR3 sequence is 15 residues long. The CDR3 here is CASSQTGLAGLEQYF. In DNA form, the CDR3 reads TGCGCCAGCAGCCAGACGGGACTAGCGGGCCTCGAGCAGTACTTC.

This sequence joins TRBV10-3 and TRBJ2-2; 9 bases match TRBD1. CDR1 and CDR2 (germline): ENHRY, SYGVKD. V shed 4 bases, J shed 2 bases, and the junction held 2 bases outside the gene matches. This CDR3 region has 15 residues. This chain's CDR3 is CAISGTGVNTGELFF. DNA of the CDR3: TGTGCCATCAGTGGGACAGGGGTTAACACCGGGGAGCTGTTTTTT.

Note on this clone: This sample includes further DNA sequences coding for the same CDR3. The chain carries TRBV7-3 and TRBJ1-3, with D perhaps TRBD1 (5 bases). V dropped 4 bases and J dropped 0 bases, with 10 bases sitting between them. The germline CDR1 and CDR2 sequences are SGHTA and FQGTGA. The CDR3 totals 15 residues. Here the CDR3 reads CASSSTGGSGNTIYF. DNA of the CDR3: TGTGCCAGCAGCTCTACAGGAGGCTCTGGAAACACCATATATTTT.

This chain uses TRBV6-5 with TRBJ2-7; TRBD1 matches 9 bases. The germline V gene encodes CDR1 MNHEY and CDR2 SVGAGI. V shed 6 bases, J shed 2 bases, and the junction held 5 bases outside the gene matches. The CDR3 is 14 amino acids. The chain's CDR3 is CASSKRQGAYEQYF. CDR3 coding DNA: TGTGCCAGCAGCAAAAGACAGGGGGCCTACGAGCAGTACTTC.

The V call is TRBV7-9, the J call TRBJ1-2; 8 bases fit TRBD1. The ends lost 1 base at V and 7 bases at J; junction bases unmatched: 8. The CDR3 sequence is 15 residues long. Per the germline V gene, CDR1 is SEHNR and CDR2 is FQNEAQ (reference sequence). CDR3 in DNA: TGTGCCAGCAGCTTAGATCTCACAGGGGGTGCTGGCTACACCTTC. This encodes CASSLDLTGGAGYTF.

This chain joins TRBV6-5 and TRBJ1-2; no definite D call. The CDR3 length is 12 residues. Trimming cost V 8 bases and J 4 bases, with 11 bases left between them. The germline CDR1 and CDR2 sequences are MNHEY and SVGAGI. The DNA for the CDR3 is TGTGCCAGCCACCGAGGATTCTATGGCTACACCTTC. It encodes CASHRGFYGYTF.

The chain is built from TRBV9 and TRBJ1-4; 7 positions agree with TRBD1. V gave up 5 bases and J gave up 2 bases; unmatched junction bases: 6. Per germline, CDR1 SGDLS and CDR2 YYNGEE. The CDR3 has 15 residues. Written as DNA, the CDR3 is TGTGCCAGCAGTGTTGGGGGACAGACTAATGAAAAACTGTTTTTT. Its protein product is CASSVGGQTNEKLFF.

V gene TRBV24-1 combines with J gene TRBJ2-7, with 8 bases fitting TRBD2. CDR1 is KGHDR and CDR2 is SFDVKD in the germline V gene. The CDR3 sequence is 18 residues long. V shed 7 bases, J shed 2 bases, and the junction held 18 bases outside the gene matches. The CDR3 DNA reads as TGTGCCACCAGCGAAAAATTGACTAGCGAAATCCTTACCTACGAGCAGTACTTC. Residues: CATSEKLTSEILTYEQYF.

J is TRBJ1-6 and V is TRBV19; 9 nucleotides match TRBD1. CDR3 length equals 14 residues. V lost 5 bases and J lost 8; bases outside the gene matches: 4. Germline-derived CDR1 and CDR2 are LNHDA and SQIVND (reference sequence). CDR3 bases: TGTGCCAGTAGTCCGACAGGGGGTCATTCACCCCTCCACTTT. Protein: CASSPTGGHSPLHF.

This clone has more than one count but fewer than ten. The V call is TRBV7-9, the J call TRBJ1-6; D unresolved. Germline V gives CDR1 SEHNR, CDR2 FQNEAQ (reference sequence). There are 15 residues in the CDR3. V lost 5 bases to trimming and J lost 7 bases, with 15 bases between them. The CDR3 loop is CASSRALVPNSPLHF. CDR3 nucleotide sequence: TGTGCCAGCAGCCGGGCCCTCGTCCCAAATTCACCCCTCCACTTT.

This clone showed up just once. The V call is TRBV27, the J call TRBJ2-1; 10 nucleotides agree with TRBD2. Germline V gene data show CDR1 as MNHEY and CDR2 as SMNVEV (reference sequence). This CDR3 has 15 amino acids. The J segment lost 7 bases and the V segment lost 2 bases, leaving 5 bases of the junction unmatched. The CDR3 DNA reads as TGTGCCAGCAGTTTAGGGCTAGCGGGAGTGAATGAGCAGTTCTTC. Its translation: CASSLGLAGVNEQFF.

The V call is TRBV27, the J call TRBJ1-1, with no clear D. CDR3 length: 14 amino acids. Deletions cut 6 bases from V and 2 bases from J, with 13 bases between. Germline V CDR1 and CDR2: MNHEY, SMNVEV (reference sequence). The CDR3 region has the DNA TGTGCCAGCAGAGAGCCAGGTTCTAACACTGAAGCTTTCTTT. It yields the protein CASREPGSNTEAFF.

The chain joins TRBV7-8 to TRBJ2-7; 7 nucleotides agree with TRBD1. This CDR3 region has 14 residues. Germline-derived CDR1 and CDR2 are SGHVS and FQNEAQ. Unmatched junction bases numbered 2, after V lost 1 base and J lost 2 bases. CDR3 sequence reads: CASSLGQGAYEQYF. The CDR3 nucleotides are TGTGCCAGCAGCTTAGGGCAGGGGGCCTACGAGCAGTACTTC.

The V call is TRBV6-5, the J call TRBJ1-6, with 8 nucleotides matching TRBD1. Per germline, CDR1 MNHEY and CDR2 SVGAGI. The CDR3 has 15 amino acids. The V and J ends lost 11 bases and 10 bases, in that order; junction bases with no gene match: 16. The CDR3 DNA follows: TGTGCCTGCGCGGTGACAGGGGTCGGTGGGTCACCCCTCCACTTT. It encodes CACAVTGVGGSPLHF.

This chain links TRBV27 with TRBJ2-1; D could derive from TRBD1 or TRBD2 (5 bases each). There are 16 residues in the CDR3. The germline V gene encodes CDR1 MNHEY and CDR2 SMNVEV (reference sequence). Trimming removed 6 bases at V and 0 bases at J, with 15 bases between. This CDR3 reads CASSPQGRSSYNEQFF. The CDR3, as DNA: TGTGCCAGCAGCCCGCAGGGACGGAGCTCCTACAATGAGCAGTTCTTC.

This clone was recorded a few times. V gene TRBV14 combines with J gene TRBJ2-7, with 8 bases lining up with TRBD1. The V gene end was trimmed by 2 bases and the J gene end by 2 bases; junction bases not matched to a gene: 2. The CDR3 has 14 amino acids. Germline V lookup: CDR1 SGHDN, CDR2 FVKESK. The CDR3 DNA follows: TGTGCCAGCAGCCAACAGGGGGCCACCTACGAGCAGTACTTC. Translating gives CASSQQGATYEQYF.

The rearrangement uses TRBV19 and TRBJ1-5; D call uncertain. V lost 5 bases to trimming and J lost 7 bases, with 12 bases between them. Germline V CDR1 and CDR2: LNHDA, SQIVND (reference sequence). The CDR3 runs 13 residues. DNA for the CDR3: TGTGCCAGTAGTCTGGAGGAGCGACAGCCCCAGCATTTT. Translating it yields CASSLEERQPQHF.

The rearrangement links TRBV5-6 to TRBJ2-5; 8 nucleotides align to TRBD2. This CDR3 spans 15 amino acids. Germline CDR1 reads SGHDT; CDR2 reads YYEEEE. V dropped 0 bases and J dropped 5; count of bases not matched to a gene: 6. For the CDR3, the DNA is TGTGCCAGCAGCTTGGCCACGGGGGGGCTCGAGACCCAGTACTTC. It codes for CASSLATGGLETQYF.

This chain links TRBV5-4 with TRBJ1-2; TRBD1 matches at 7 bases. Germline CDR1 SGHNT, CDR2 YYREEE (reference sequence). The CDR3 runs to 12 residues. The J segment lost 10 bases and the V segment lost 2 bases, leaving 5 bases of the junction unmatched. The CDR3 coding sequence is TGTGCCAGCAGCTTTGGGACAGTTCACTACACCTTC. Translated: CASSFGTVHYTF.

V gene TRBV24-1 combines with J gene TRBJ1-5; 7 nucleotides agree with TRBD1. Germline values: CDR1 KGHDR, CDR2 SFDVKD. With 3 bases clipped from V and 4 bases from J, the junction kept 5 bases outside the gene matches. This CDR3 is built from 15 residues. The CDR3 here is CATSDAGTDNQPQHF. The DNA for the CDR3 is TGTGCCACCAGTGATGCCGGGACAGATAATCAGCCCCAGCATTTT.

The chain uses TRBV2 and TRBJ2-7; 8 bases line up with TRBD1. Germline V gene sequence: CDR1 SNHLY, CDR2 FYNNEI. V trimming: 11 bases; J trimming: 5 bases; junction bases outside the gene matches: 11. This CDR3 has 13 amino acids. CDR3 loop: CAGAGQGANEQYF. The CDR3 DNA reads TGTGCCGGCGCCGGTCAGGGGGCAAACGAGCAGTACTTC.

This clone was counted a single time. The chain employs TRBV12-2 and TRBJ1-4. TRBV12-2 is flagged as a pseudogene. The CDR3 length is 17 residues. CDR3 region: CASRLARVSQGGEKLFF. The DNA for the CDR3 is TGTGCAAGTCGCTTAGCGCGGGTCTCACAGGGAGGTGAAAAACTGTTTTTT.

The chain's CDR3 is CASSWNRGFDSPLHF. CDR3 in DNA: TGTGCCAGCAGTTGGAACAGGGGGTTCGATTCACCCCTCCACTTT. The chain recombines TRBV27 with TRBJ1-6; TRBD1 matches 8 bases. Germline CDR1 MNHEY, CDR2 SMNVEV (reference sequence). This CDR3 contains 15 residues. V shed 4 bases, J shed 8 bases, and the junction held 7 bases outside the gene matches.

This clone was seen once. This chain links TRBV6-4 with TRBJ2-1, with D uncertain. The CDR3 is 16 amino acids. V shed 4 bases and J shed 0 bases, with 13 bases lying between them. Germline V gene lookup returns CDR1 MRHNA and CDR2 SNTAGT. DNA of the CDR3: TGTGCCAGCAGTGTCCGTGGGTCCTTCTCCTACAATGAGCAGTTCTTC. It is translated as CASSVRGSFSYNEQFF.

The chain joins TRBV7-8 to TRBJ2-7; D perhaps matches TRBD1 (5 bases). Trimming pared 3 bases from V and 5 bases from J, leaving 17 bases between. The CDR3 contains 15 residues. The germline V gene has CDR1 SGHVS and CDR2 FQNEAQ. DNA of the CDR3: TGTGCCAGCAGCTTCTGGGGCTTCAGCCCTGACGAGCAGTACTTC. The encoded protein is CASSFWGFSPDEQYF. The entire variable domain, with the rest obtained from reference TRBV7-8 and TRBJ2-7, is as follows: GAGVSQSPRYKVAKRGQDVALRCDPISGHVSLFWYQQALGQGPEFLTYFQNEAQLDKSGLPSDRFFAERPEGSVSTLKIQRTQQEDSAVYLCASSFWGFSPDEQYFGPGTRLTVT.

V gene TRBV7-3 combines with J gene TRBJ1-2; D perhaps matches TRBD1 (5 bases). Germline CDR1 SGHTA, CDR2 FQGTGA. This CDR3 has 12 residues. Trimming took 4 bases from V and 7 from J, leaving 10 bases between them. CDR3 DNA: TGTGCCAGCAGCTCCCAGGGAACTGGCTACACCTTC. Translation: CASSSQGTGYTF. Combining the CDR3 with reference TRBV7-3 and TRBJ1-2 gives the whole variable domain GAGVSQTPSNKVTEKGKYVELRCDPISGHTALYWYRQSLGQGPEFLIYFQGTGAADDSGLPNDRFFAVRPEGSVSTLKIQRTERGDSAVYLCASSSQGTGYTFGSGTRLTVV.